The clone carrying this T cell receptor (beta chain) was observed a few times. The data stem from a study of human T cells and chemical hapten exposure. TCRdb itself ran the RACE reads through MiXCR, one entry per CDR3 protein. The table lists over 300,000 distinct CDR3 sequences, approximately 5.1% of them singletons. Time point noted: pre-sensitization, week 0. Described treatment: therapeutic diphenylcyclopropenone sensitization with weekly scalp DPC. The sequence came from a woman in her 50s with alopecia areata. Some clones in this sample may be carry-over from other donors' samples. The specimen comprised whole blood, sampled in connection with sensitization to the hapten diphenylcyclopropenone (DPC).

The chain's CDR3 is CASSSRLVNAGELFF. In nucleotides, the CDR3 is TGTGCCAGCAGCTCCCGACTAGTCAACGCCGGGGAGCTGTTTTTT. The genes are TRBV2 and TRBJ2-2; the D gene is possibly TRBD2 (6 bases). V lost 6 bases, J lost 6 bases, and 17 bases lay in between. Germline lookup yields CDR1 SNHLY and CDR2 FYNNEI. The length of the CDR3 is 15 residues.